This TCR beta chain emerged from a study of blood T cell repertoires in COVID-19. The data were produced by immunoSEQ multiplex PCR, yet TCRdb's version contains in-frame clones alone and is incomplete. The profile covers some 210,000 clones, with more than 80% appearing a single time and roughly 8.7% taken by the ten largest. CDR3 length: 13 residues. V was cut by 8 bases and J by 0 bases, with 8 bases left in between. Germline values: CDR1 MNHEY, CDR2 SVGAGI. This sequence was found in a man aged 35 to 55 who had recovered from COVID-19. The chain uses TRBV6-5 and TRBJ2-1; the D gene is possibly TRBD1 (6 bases). Material: PBMCs or T cells enriched from blood (not recorded which). CDR3 loop: CASSGDSYNEQFF. The CDR3 region has the DNA TGTGCCAGCTCAGGGGACTCCTACAATGAGCAGTTCTTC.